Listed below are T cell receptor beta chains from one sample, sequenced in a study of T cell responses to AZD1222 COVID-19 vaccine. The data were produced by immunoSEQ multiplex PCR, yet TCRdb's version contains in-frame clones alone and is incomplete. In the table there are around 99,000 clones, 90% to 95% of which are singletons. Specimen: peripheral blood, collected 28 days after the second AZD1222 dose. The receptor source for this set is an adult who received the AZD1222 COVID-19 vaccine. Each CDR3 is given with its conserved first and last residue. The order of the fields is CDR3 protein, CDR3 DNA, J gene, D gene, clone size, V gene. D genes are given only for firm matches. The size field is filled for only some rows; it gives once, few, many or a size class.

CASSYRVNTEAFF,TGTGCCAGCAGCTACAGGGTGAACACTGAAGCTTTCTTT,TRBJ1-1,.,.,TRBV7-9
CASSPTRLAGETQYF,TGTGCCAGCAGTCCCACCAGGCTAGCGGGGGAGACCCAGTACTTC,TRBJ2-5,TRBD2,.,TRBV28
CASSFSSFGEQYF,TGTGCCAGCAGTTTCTCATCTTTTGGCGAGCAGTACTTC,TRBJ2-7,.,.,TRBV27
CASSENTGELFF,TGCGCCAGCAGCGAGAACACCGGGGAGCTGTTTTTT,TRBJ2-2,.,once,TRBV5-1
CASSAPLGDEQYF,TGTGCCAGCAGCGCCCCTCTAGGGGACGAGCAGTACTTC,TRBJ2-7,.,.,TRBV9
CSARKETQYF,TGCAGTGCTAGGAAAGAGACCCAGTACTTC,TRBJ2-5,.,.,TRBV20-1
CASSPSETQYF,TGTGCCAGCTCACCCTCGGAGACCCAGTACTTC,TRBJ2-5,.,.,TRBV18
CAIGEGVGNTIYF,TGTGCCATCGGCGAGGGGGTCGGAAACACCATATATTTT,TRBJ1-3,.,.,TRBV10-3
CASSFRGIAYDNEQFF,TGTGCCAGCAGCTTTCGAGGGATAGCGTACGACAATGAGCAGTTCTTC,TRBJ2-1,.,.,TRBV7-9
CASSISGSAYNEQFF,TGTGCCAGCAGCATTAGCGGGAGCGCCTACAATGAGCAGTTCTTC,TRBJ2-1,TRBD2,.,TRBV7-2
CATSIETGLTGELFF,TGTGCCACCAGCATAGAGACAGGACTTACCGGGGAGCTGTTTTTT,TRBJ2-2,.,.,TRBV15
CASRPRLAGGVEQFF,TGTGCCAGCAGGCCCCGACTAGCGGGAGGGGTTGAGCAGTTCTTC,TRBJ2-1,TRBD2,.,TRBV7-2
CASSAGLAGPHEQYF,TGTGCCAGCAGTGCCGGACTAGCGGGACCCCACGAGCAGTACTTC,TRBJ2-7,TRBD2,.,TRBV2
CASRPTHYTEAFF,TGTGCCAGCAGACCAACCCACTACACTGAAGCTTTCTTT,TRBJ1-1,.,once,TRBV28
CASSQRGDGYTF,TGTGCCAGTAGCCAGAGAGGGGATGGCTACACCTTC,TRBJ1-2,.,.,TRBV19
CASSPAGANTGELFF,TGTGCCAGCAGCCCGGCCGGGGCGAACACCGGGGAGCTGTTTTTT,TRBJ2-2,.,.,TRBV6-5
CASSSLAGDGNIQYF,TGTGCCAGCAGTTCACTAGCGGGAGATGGAAACATTCAGTACTTC,TRBJ2-4,TRBD2,.,TRBV28
CASSPNRGRDYGYTF,TGTGCCAGCAGCCCTAACAGGGGGCGCGACTATGGCTACACCTTC,TRBJ1-2,TRBD1,.,TRBV3-1/TRBV3-2
CASSSGATGNEQFF,TGCGCCAGCAGTAGCGGAGCTACCGGCAATGAGCAGTTCTTC,TRBJ2-1,.,once,TRBV10-1
CASSREGTGVQPQHF,TGTGCCAGCAGCCGCGAAGGGACAGGGGTTCAGCCCCAGCATTTT,TRBJ1-5,TRBD1,.,TRBV2
CASALLADNEQFF,TGTGCCAGCGCCTTGTTGGCAGACAATGAGCAGTTCTTC,TRBJ2-1,.,.,TRBV5-8
CASKQGRHNEQFF,TGCGCCAGCAAACAGGGTAGGCACAATGAGCAGTTCTTC,TRBJ2-1,.,once,TRBV5-1
CASSAGTSGSYNEQFF,TGTGCCAGCAGCGCCGGGACTAGCGGCTCCTACAATGAGCAGTTCTTC,TRBJ2-1,TRBD2,.,TRBV5-4
CASGRDRGNQPQHF,TGTGCCAGCGGCCGGGACAGGGGCAATCAGCCCCAGCATTTT,TRBJ1-5,TRBD1,few,TRBV2
CASSDSGTAQPQHF,TGTGCCAGCAGTGATTCAGGGACGGCTCAGCCCCAGCATTTT,TRBJ1-5,.,.,TRBV2
CASSPQETQYF,TGTGCCAGCTCACCACAAGAGACCCAGTACTTC,TRBJ2-5,.,.,TRBV18
CASSGGSGSQFF,TGTGCCAGCAGTGGAGGGTCGGGGTCGCAGTTCTTC,TRBJ2-1,.,.,TRBV6-4
CASRAASNYGYTF,TGTGCCAGTAGGGCAGCGTCTAACTATGGCTACACCTTC,TRBJ1-2,.,.,TRBV19
CSVVPGRDEQYF,TGCAGCGTTGTACCAGGGCGCGACGAGCAGTACTTC,TRBJ2-7,.,once,TRBV29-1
CASSLKRTGPGNTIYF,TGTGCCAGCAGCTTAAAGCGGACAGGGCCTGGAAACACCATATATTTT,TRBJ1-3,TRBD1,.,TRBV7-8
CASTPSGGYGYTF,TGTGCCAGTACCCCATCCGGAGGGTATGGCTACACCTTC,TRBJ1-2,.,.,TRBV19
CASSLEASGSYEQYF,TGTGCCAGCAGCTTAGAGGCTAGCGGGAGTTACGAGCAGTACTTC,TRBJ2-7,TRBD2,.,TRBV7-9
CASSELGRGSGELFF,TGTGCCAGCAGTGAATTGGGCAGGGGGTCAGGGGAGCTGTTTTTT,TRBJ2-2,TRBD1,.,TRBV6-1
CASSLDVAASEFF,TGTGCCAGCAGCTTGGACGTGGCGGCCTCGGAGTTCTTC,TRBJ2-1,.,few,TRBV5-5
CASSSGLAGGYNEQFF,TGCGCCAGCAGCTCCGGACTAGCGGGAGGGTACAATGAGCAGTTCTTC,TRBJ2-1,TRBD2,.,TRBV5-1
CAISEGAVDEQFF,TGTGCCATCAGTGAAGGGGCTGTCGATGAGCAGTTCTTC,TRBJ2-1,.,many,TRBV10-3
CASSLDRANSPLHF,TGTGCCAGCAGCCTGGACAGGGCGAATTCACCCCTCCACTTT,TRBJ1-6,TRBD1,once,TRBV3-1/TRBV3-2
CASSQSKEMGVCRCTIYF,TGTGCCAGCAGCCAAAGTAAAGAGATGGGGGTTTGCCGCTGCACCATATATTTT,TRBJ1-3,.,.,TRBV3-1/TRBV3-2
CASRRAGTSGRWTDTQYF,TGTGCCAGCAGACGAGCCGGGACTAGCGGGAGATGGACAGATACGCAGTATTTT,TRBJ2-3,TRBD2,.,TRBV11-3
CASSPYGAGSTGEQYF,TGTGCCAGTAGTCCGTATGGGGCAGGGAGTACGGGCGAGCAGTACTTC,TRBJ2-7,.,.,TRBV19
CASSSHPRASGSHYEQYF,TGTGCCAGCAGCTCCCACCCCCGGGCTAGCGGGAGCCACTACGAGCAGTACTTC,TRBJ2-7,TRBD2,.,TRBV11-2
CASSQDRGPSTSNYGYTF,TGTGCCAGCAGCCAAGATAGGGGGCCGTCAACTTCTAACTATGGCTACACCTTC,TRBJ1-2,TRBD1,.,TRBV3-1/TRBV3-2
CASSQASVGYGYTF,TGCGCCAGCAGCCAAGCCTCGGTGGGCTATGGCTACACCTTC,TRBJ1-2,.,.,TRBV4-3
CASSPREGRLQETQYF,TGTGCCAGCTCACCACGGGAGGGGCGGTTGCAAGAGACCCAGTACTTC,TRBJ2-5,TRBD2,once,TRBV18
CATSSGASGSLGEQFF,TGTGCCACATCCTCCGGGGCTAGCGGGAGTCTCGGGGAGCAGTTCTTC,TRBJ2-1,TRBD2,.,TRBV6-6
CASSPWQSYEQYF,TGTGCCAGCTCACCATGGCAGTCCTACGAGCAGTACTTC,TRBJ2-7,.,.,TRBV18
CASSSSGDTQYF,TGTGCCAGCAGTTCCTCGGGGGATACGCAGTATTTT,TRBJ2-3,.,.,TRBV6-5
CASSLGGHYEQYF,TGTGCCAGCAGCCTCGGGGGGCACTACGAGCAGTACTTC,TRBJ2-7,.,few,TRBV3-1/TRBV3-2
CASSFRDKVGEQYF,TGTGCCAGCAGCTTCAGGGATAAGGTCGGCGAGCAGTACTTC,TRBJ2-7,.,once,TRBV5-4
CASKGASGTYEQYF,TGTGCCAGCAAAGGGGCTAGCGGGACGTACGAGCAGTACTTC,TRBJ2-7,TRBD2,.,TRBV28
CASLRGTGNQPQHF,TGTGCCAGCCTGAGGGGTACGGGCAATCAGCCCCAGCATTTT,TRBJ1-5,.,.,TRBV28
CASSSGRTGSTIYF,TGTGCCAGCAGCTCAGGTCGGACGGGGAGCACCATATATTTT,TRBJ1-3,.,.,TRBV6-5